The 27 T cell receptor beta chains listed next were all sequenced from one sample in a study of beta chain features in type 1 diabetes. Study results and caveats: All four CD4+ subsets of Type 1 diabetes patients contained TCRB CDR3s that were moderately but significantly shorter.

Their recognized antigens are unknown. Expressed TCRB transcripts got sequenced, as all isolated RNA was reverse transcribed. Assay: immunoSEQ multiplex PCR; the TCRdb copy retains only in-frame clones and omits some. The sample includes some 150,000 clones, 10% to 15% seen only once; the top ten take less than 1.5%. Material for sequencing was central memory CD4+ T cells from blood. These receptors came from a man aged 18 to 35 with type 1 diabetes.

The chain couples TRBV19 to TRBJ2-4; D is undetermined. Germline V CDR1 and CDR2: LNHDA, SQIVND (reference sequence). The V end lost 5 bases, the J end lost 7 bases, and 24 bases lay between the germline ends. CDR3 length: 17 amino acids. The CDR3 protein is CASSAPQVSPIFNIQYF. CDR3 DNA: TGTGCCAGTAGTGCGCCGCAAGTATCCCCGATCTTCAACATTCAGTACTTC.

This clone was seen a few times. This sequence joins TRBV4-1 and TRBJ1-3; D call uncertain. The length of the CDR3 is 19 residues. V shed 0 bases and J shed 0 bases, with 18 bases lying between them. Per the germline V gene, CDR1 is MGHRA and CDR2 is YSYEKL. Written as DNA, the CDR3 is TGCGCCAGCAGCCAAGATTTCTTGAGTGGGCCGCTCTCTGGAAACACCATATATTTT. Protein product: CASSQDFLSGPLSGNTIYF.

This clone has just a few counts. Other DNA sequences from this sample encode an identical CDR3 as well. This rearrangement joins TRBV25-1 to TRBJ1-5; D remains unclear. CDR1 is MGHDK and CDR2 is SYGVNS in the germline V gene. The CDR3 is made up of 13 amino acids. The germline V and J ends were trimmed by 6 bases and 4 bases, with 10 bases remaining between them. The chain's CDR3 is CASRGRSNQPQHF. CDR3 coding DNA: TGTGCCAGCAGGGGCAGGTCGAATCAGCCCCAGCATTTT.

This clone appeared a few times. The gene calls are TRBV28 and TRBJ1-2; TRBD1 might be the D (5 bases). Trimming pared 5 bases from V and 4 bases from J, leaving 14 bases between. Germline values: CDR1 MDHEN, CDR2 SYDVKM. CDR3 length: 14 residues. In DNA, the CDR3 is TGTGCCAGCAGTCCGGCCGGCAGGGTCTATGGCTACACCTTC. Its translation: CASSPAGRVYGYTF.

This sequence joins TRBV27 and TRBJ2-6; 9 bases align to TRBD1. Germline V CDR1 and CDR2: MNHEY, SMNVEV (reference sequence). V shed 4 bases, J shed 2 bases, and the junction held 3 bases outside the gene matches. The CDR3 is made up of 16 amino acids. The CDR3 region has the DNA TGTGCCAGCAGTTGGGACAGGGAGGCTGGGGCCAACGTCCTGACTTTC. Encoded protein: CASSWDREAGANVLTF. Together with reference TRBV27 and TRBJ2-6, the CDR3 gives the full variable domain: EAQVTQNPRYLITVTGKKLTVTCSQNMNHEYMSWYRQDPGLGLRQIYYSMNVEVTDKGDVPEGYKVSRKEKRNFPLILESPSPNQTSLYFCASSWDREAGANVLTFGAGSRLTVL.

At least ten counts were recorded for this clone. The chain joins TRBV27 to TRBJ2-6, with D hard to call. This CDR3 contains 13 residues. CDR1 and CDR2 (germline): MNHEY, SMNVEV (reference sequence). Deletions cut 3 bases from V and 2 bases from J, with 2 bases between. The CDR3 is CASSFAGANVLTF. The CDR3 nucleotides are TGTGCCAGCAGTTTTGCTGGGGCCAACGTCCTGACTTTC.

This clone was seen a few times. J is TRBJ1-1 and V is TRBV29-1, with 9 bases lining up with TRBD1. V was clipped by 7 bases and J by 1 base; unmatched bases: 7. Per germline, CDR1 SQVTM and CDR2 ANQGSEA. The CDR3 length is 14 residues. This CDR3 is CSGGTGTANTEAFF. The DNA for the CDR3 is TGCAGCGGTGGGACAGGGACCGCGAACACTGAAGCTTTCTTT. The full variable domain, in which reference TRBV29-1 and TRBJ1-1 provide the parts outside the CDR3, is SAVISQKPSRDICQRGTSLTIQCQVDSQVTMMFWYRQQPGQSLTLIATANQGSEATYESGFVIDKFPISRPNLTFSTLTVSNMSPEDSSIYLCSGGTGTANTEAFFGQGTRLTVV.

This clone was observed a few times. The chain joins TRBV29-1 to TRBJ2-7; 12 bases map to TRBD1. CDR1 is SQVTM, CDR2 ANQGSEA, per germline. The CDR3 covers 15 residues. V trimming: 5 bases; J trimming: 1 base; junction bases outside the gene matches: 6. CDR3: CSVTSGQGASYEQYF. DNA of the CDR3: TGCAGCGTTACCTCGGGACAGGGGGCTTCCTACGAGCAGTACTTC.

This clone was counted many times. The chain employs TRBV6-6 and TRBJ1-6; D might be TRBD1 (6 bases). CDR1 MNHNY and CDR2 SVGAGI come from the germline V gene (reference sequence). V shed 5 bases and J shed 5 bases, with 10 bases lying between them. The CDR3 runs to 14 residues. The CDR3 loop reads CASSETGDNSPLHF. CDR3 DNA sequence: TGTGCCAGCAGTGAGACAGGAGATAATTCACCCCTCCACTTT.

In this sample, this clone turned up a few times. The chain couples TRBV19 to TRBJ1-2, with D uncertain. The germline V gene has CDR1 LNHDA and CDR2 SQIVND (reference sequence). The V end was cut by 0 bases, the J end by 5 bases, with 7 bases between. CDR3 size: 13 residues. CDR3 DNA: TGTGCCAGTAGTATAGAACGGAATTATGGCTACACCTTC. It specifies CASSIERNYGYTF. The entire variable domain, with the rest obtained from reference TRBV19 and TRBJ1-2, is as follows: DGGITQSPKYLFRKEGQNVTLSCEQNLNHDAMYWYRQDPGQGLRLIYYSQIVNDFQKGDIAEGYSVSREKKESFPLTVTSAQKNPTAFYLCASSIERNYGYTFGSGTRLTVV.

This clone was counted only a few times. The rearrangement joins TRBV18 to TRBJ1-1; D ambiguous. The germline CDR1 and CDR2 sequences are KGHSH and LQKENI. CDR3 length equals 17 residues. Trimming took off 3 bases at V and 0 bases at J, with 17 bases between the two ends. CDR3 amino acids: CASSPKTITNLNTEAFF. The DNA of the CDR3 is TGTGCCAGCTCACCTAAAACCATAACTAACCTGAACACTGAAGCTTTCTTT. The full variable domain, in which reference TRBV18 and TRBJ1-1 provide the parts outside the CDR3, is NAGVMQNPRHLVRRRGQEARLRCSPMKGHSHVYWYRQLPEEGLKFMVYLQKENIIDESGMPKERFSAEFPKEGPSILRIQQVVRGDSAAYFCASSPKTITNLNTEAFFGQGTRLTVV.

The chain links TRBV10-3 to TRBJ2-7; TRBD1 is a possible D gene (5 bases). The CDR3 is 14 residues long. CDR1 ENHRY and CDR2 SYGVKD come from the germline V gene. The V end was cut by 2 bases, the J end by 6 bases, with 14 bases between. The CDR3 sequence is CAISEGQGLAEQYF. DNA for the CDR3: TGTGCCATCAGTGAGGGGCAGGGATTGGCCGAGCAGTACTTC.

The chain employs TRBV12-2 and TRBJ2-3; TRBD1, the table's D call, lacks a check against the DNA. TRBV12-2 corresponds to a pseudogene. The CDR3 contains 15 residues. The CDR3 reads CASRLAGAHTDTQYF. The CDR3 nucleotides read TGTGCAAGTCGCCTAGCGGGGGCCCACACAGATACGCAGTATTTT.

Only a few counts were recorded for this clone. The chain carries TRBV7-7 and TRBJ2-5, with D tentatively TRBD2 (6 bases). The CDR3 is made up of 14 amino acids. Trimming shortened V by 5 bases and J by 2 bases, and 12 bases separated the two germline ends. Germline V gives CDR1 SSHAT, CDR2 FNYEAQ (reference sequence). CDR3 region: CASSAGLHQETQYF. The DNA for the CDR3 is TGTGCCAGCAGCGCCGGACTACATCAAGAGACCCAGTACTTC. The whole variable domain, remainder taken from reference TRBV7-7 and TRBJ2-5, is GAGVSQSPRYKVTKRGQDVTLRCDPISSHATLYWYQQALGQGPEFLTYFNYEAQPDKSGLPSDRFSAERPEGSISTLTIQRTEQRDSAMYRCASSAGLHQETQYFGPGTRLLVL.

In its sample, this clone was seen a few times. This sequence joins TRBV9 and TRBJ1-1; D is ambiguous. Germline V gives CDR1 SGDLS, CDR2 YYNGEE. CDR3 length equals 14 residues. Trimming removed 0 bases at V and 2 bases at J, with 8 bases between. This chain's CDR3 is CASSVASFNTEAFF. The CDR3 bases are TGTGCCAGCAGCGTAGCATCCTTCAACACTGAAGCTTTCTTT. Together with reference TRBV9 and TRBJ1-1, the CDR3 gives the full variable domain: DSGVTQTPKHLITATGQRVTLRCSPRSGDLSVYWYQQSLDQGLQFLIQYYNGEERAKGNILERFSAQQFPDLHSELNLSSLELGDSALYFCASSVASFNTEAFFGQGTRLTVV.

This chain links TRBV30 with TRBJ1-1; D is perhaps TRBD1 (5 bases). This CDR3 has 12 residues. The germline gives CDR1 GTSNPN, CDR2 SVGIG (reference sequence). The V end was cut by 5 bases, the J end by 4 bases, with 11 bases between. The CDR3 reads CAWDRQGTEAFF. DNA for the CDR3: TGTGCCTGGGACCGCCAGGGCACTGAAGCTTTCTTT.

This clone was observed at least ten times. The rearrangement joins TRBV5-1 to TRBJ2-5; a weak D match, TRBD2 (5 bases). This CDR3 has 13 residues. V lost 4 bases to trimming and J lost 7 bases, with 14 bases between them. The germline gives CDR1 SGHRS, CDR2 YFSETQ. CDR3 nucleotides: TGCGCCAGCAGCGCGGACGGGGTGGGGACCCAGTACTTC. It codes for CASSADGVGTQYF.

This clone was seen only a few times. This sequence joins TRBV29-1 and TRBJ1-2, with a tentative D call TRBD1 (6 bases). Germline V lookup: CDR1 SQVTM, CDR2 ANQGSEA. The CDR3 extends over 15 amino acids. Between the trimmed V and J ends, which lost 3 bases and 5 bases, there was a span of 19 bases. The CDR3 DNA is TGCAGCGTTGAGCCCGTGGGGGGCGCAGGGTATGGCTACACCTTC. Its protein is CSVEPVGGAGYGYTF.

This clone has only a few counts. Additional DNA sequences in this sample encode the identical CDR3. The chain is built from TRBV7-9 and TRBJ1-2; the D gene is possibly TRBD1 (5 bases). Germline CDR1 reads SEHNR; CDR2 reads FQNEAQ (reference sequence). The length of the CDR3 is 15 residues. Trimming took off 1 base at V and 0 bases at J, with 9 bases between the two ends. The CDR3 region is CASSLGQGTNYGYTF. The CDR3 DNA sequence: TGTGCCAGCAGCTTAGGCCAGGGAACTAACTATGGCTACACCTTC.

This clone was seen more than once but under ten times. The CDR3 is CASRQTATDTQYF. In DNA form, the CDR3 reads TGTGCCAGCAGACAAACAGCCACAGATACGCAGTATTTT. This chain joins TRBV14 and TRBJ2-3; D is unresolved. There are 13 residues in the CDR3. The germline V and J ends were trimmed by 6 bases and 2 bases, with 9 bases remaining between them. Germline CDR1 reads SGHDN; CDR2 reads FVKESK.

This clone was picked up a small number of times. This rearrangement joins TRBV11-2 to TRBJ1-4; D might be TRBD1 (6 bases). Germline V gene lookup returns CDR1 SGHAT and CDR2 FQNNGV. This CDR3 is built from 15 residues. Trimming stripped 5 bases from V and 4 bases from J, with 14 bases between. The CDR3 loop reads CASSAPGALNEKLFF. Here the CDR3 DNA reads TGTGCCAGCAGCGCCCCAGGGGCCCTTAATGAAAAACTGTTTTTT. The full variable domain, rest sourced from reference TRBV11-2 and TRBJ1-4, is EAGVAQSPRYKIIEKRQSVAFWCNPISGHATLYWYQQILGQGPKLLIQFQNNGVVDDSQLPKDRFSAERLKGVDSTLKIQPAKLEDSAVYLCASSAPGALNEKLFFGSGTQLSVL.

The chain has TRBV30 and TRBJ2-7, with D possibly TRBD1 on 6 matching bases. V lost 4 bases and J 1 base, leaving 14 bases between the germline ends. Germline loops: CDR1 GTSNPN, CDR2 SVGIG (reference sequence). The CDR3 sequence is 14 residues long. The CDR3 reads CAWNMHRASYEQYF. The DNA for the CDR3 is TGTGCCTGGAACATGCACAGGGCGTCCTACGAGCAGTACTTC. Full variable domain (outside the CDR3, taken from reference TRBV30 and TRBJ2-7): SQTIHQWPATLVQPVGSPLSLECTVEGTSNPNLYWYRQAAGRGLQLLFYSVGIGQISSEVPQNLSASRPQDRQFILSSKKLLLSDSGFYLCAWNMHRASYEQYFGPGTRLTVT.

V gene TRBV10-3 combines with J gene TRBJ1-1; D is perhaps TRBD1 (5 bases). CDR1 and CDR2 (germline): ENHRY, SYGVKD. Trimming removed 6 bases at V and 0 bases at J, with 8 bases between. The CDR3 spans 13 residues. The CDR3, as DNA: TGTGCCATCAGCCGACAGATGAACACTGAAGCTTTCTTT. Encoded protein: CAISRQMNTEAFF.

This clone was detected a few times. The CDR3 nucleotides read TGTGCCAGCAGTGATAGAGGGACAAATGGCTACACCTTC. Protein product: CASSDRGTNGYTF. The V call is TRBV25-1, the J call TRBJ1-2, with a weak D call TRBD1 (6 bases). The V and J ends lost 3 bases and 6 bases respectively, with 11 bases between them. The CDR3 runs 13 residues. Germline lookup yields CDR1 MGHDK and CDR2 SYGVNS.

The J gene is TRBJ2-3, the V gene TRBV7-9, with D maybe TRBD2 (6 bases). V was trimmed by 4 bases and J by 4 bases, leaving 9 bases between them. Germline CDR1 and CDR2: SEHNR and FQNEAQ (reference sequence). The CDR3 consists of 13 residues. In DNA form, the CDR3 reads TGTGCCAGCAGCTCGCGGGGCCCAGATACGCAGTATTTT. Its translation: CASSSRGPDTQYF.

The rearrangement links TRBV6-5 to TRBJ2-1, with 8 bases matching TRBD2. CDR1 MNHEY and CDR2 SVGAGI come from the germline V gene. The CDR3 extends over 14 amino acids. V dropped 7 bases and J dropped 5; count of bases not matched to a gene: 7. The CDR3 DNA reads as TGTGCCAGCATGGGCGGGGGGTCAAACAATGAGCAGTTCTTC. Translation gives CASMGGGSNNEQFF.

CDR3: CARSLVAVETQYF. The CDR3 bases are TGTGCCAGAAGCTTAGTAGCAGTAGAGACCCAGTACTTC. V gene TRBV7-5 combines with J gene TRBJ2-5; TRBD2 reflects the table's D call only, with no check against the DNA. TRBV7-5 is an annotated pseudogene. The CDR3 is 13 residues long.